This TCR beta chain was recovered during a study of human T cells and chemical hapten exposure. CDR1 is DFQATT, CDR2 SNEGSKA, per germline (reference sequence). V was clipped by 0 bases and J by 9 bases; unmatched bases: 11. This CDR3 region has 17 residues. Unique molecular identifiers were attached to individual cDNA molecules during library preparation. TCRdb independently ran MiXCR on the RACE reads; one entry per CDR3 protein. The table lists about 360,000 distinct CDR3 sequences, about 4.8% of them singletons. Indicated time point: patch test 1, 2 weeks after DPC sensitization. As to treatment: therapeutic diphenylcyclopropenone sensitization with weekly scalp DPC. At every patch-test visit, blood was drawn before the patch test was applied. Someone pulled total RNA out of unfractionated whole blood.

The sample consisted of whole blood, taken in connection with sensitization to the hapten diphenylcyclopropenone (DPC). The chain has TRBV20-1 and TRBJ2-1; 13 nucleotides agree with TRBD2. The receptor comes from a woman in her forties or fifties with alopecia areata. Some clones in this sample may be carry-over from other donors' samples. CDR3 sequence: CSARDLTGLAGLGEQFF. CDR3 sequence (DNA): TGCAGTGCTAGAGACCTTACGGGACTAGCGGGATTGGGTGAGCAGTTCTTC.